This TCR beta chain was recovered during a study of shared clonotypes between healthy human individuals (dated by TCRdb to the early 2020s). About the investigation overall: The cohort included three men and two women between 18 and 49 years of age. For each donor, three plates each were used for CD4 naive and CD4 memory, two plates were used for CD8 naive, and one plate was used for CD8 memory. To estimate repertoire size and how much clonotypes are shared between individuals, the study performed deep sequencing of blood TCR repertoires from about five healthy adults. To increase sequencing depth and limit assay-specific biases, TCR repertoire library preparation and sequencing were carried out by different laboratories using diverse techniques. Between about 0.94 and 8.9 billion PBMCs per donor were obtained by leukapheresis.

As encoded in the germline V gene (reference sequence), CDR1 is SGHNT while CDR2 is YYREEE. After removal of 0 bases from V and 4 bases from J, the junction retains 5 bases not matched to a gene. The CDR3 runs 15 amino acids, cysteine and phenylalanine included. The kept DNA is CDR3 alone, 45 bases in frame from the first base. Summary of the overall study and its limitations: The small number of donors limited the genetic and exposure-history diversity represented. Incomplete sequencing was indicated by rarefaction of sorted-subset datasets, despite the large sequencing depth. Sharing across a handful of donors was observed for around 5% of naive CD4, 3% to 4% of naive CD8, 2% to 2.5% of memory CD4, and over 0.3% of memory CD8 clonotypes. Clonotypes shared by all four sorted-subset donors showed higher generation probabilities than non-shared clonotypes. Sampling was restricted to blood, and TCR repertoires in tissue are likely to differ from TCR repertoires in blood. Naive subsets generally had larger estimated clonotype richness than memory subsets. Pairwise subsampling indicated that sequencing depth was expected to affect the degree of clonotype sharing among donors.

A note on this clone: It lacks a known antigen. No much larger clone exists at a distance of one base, and base qualities are not known.

Using the deep immunoSEQ assay, TCR CDR3 regions were amplified from genomic DNA by multiplex PCR. Genomic DNA extracted from each cell subset was distributed evenly over all wells of several immunoSEQ 96-well plates, and each plate served as one replicate. For sorted subsets, each replicate PCR was loaded with roughly 200 ng genomic DNA, equivalent to 25,000 to 35,000 T cell genomes. Purified libraries were measured with a Qubit 3.0 fluorometer, size-checked on a Bioanalyzer 2100, and measured again with the KAPA Library Quantification kit. Every immunoSEQ 96-well plate was sequenced on a dedicated single-read 150-cycle Illumina NextSeq 550 flow cell. The paper's data handling went like this. Because the immunoSEQ output held only junctional sequences and lacked quality scores, the filtering could not match the filtering applied to full-length reads. To assign V/J genes and CDR3, sequences were annotated against IMGT germline references using PyIR, a Python wrapper for IgBLAST v1.9. Any read was removed if the V/J assignment was weak (E-value above 1e-6), the CDR3 was missing, or the read contained stop codons, out-of-frame junctions, or ambiguous translated residues. V3J clonotypes were defined as sequences sharing an identical inferred V gene, J gene, and CDR3 amino acid sequence. To compute the percentage overlap between repertoires, the number of shared unique clonotypes was divided by the size of the smaller repertoire. Richness of each repertoire was evaluated using RTK rarefaction, the Chao1 estimator, and Recon v2.1 estimates of unobserved clonotypes. OLGA was used to compute generation probabilities for all TCRbeta clonotypes that the gDNA method yielded from a handful of donors. The clones in this table, taken by TCRdb from immuneACCESS, are in-frame only. Not every clone is retained; where verified, under half of the shortfall comes from an unresolved V gene, and the cause of the rest is unknown. V and J calls and clone size follow that table, whereas D and trimming were derived from the DNA. The sample records roughly 1,600,000 clones, around 98.5% of which are singletons. Of the sample, approximately 0.4% is held by the ten largest clones.

The donors were healthy, HIV-negative adults with no recently reported acute infections or vaccinations. Every donor was a Caucasian adult living in Nashville, Tennessee, USA. Magnetic negative selection was used to enrich CD4+ T cells, after which naive cells were positively selected on CD45RA and the negative fraction became the memory subset. Blood was collected by leukapheresis, and PBMCs were isolated by Ficoll-Histopaque density gradient centrifugation and then cryopreserved in liquid nitrogen vapor phase. Analytical flow cytometry was used to check the purity and quantity of each magnetically sorted T cell population. Genomic DNA was isolated from every sorted fraction and measured by UV absorbance on a Nanodrop 2000c.

The sequence is built from TRBV5-4 and TRBJ2-5; a stretch of 8 junction bases matches TRBD1. The TCR originated in a man aged 25-45 years in good health. The sample comprised naive CD4+ T cells sorted from blood. Taken with the paper, the label for cell subset or site translates to: CD45RA+ positively selected. The DNA sequence reads TGTGCCAGCAGCTTGGACAGGGGGACTTCAGAGACCCAGTACTTC. Translated, this gives CASSLDRGTSETQYF.